These 5 T cell receptor beta chains were all obtained from the same sample, sequenced in a study of T cell clones after liver transplantation. Assay used: immunoSEQ multiplex PCR; TCRdb lists only in-frame clones, some missing. The data show 95,000 to 110,000 clones, with roughly 80% seen just once and approximately 2.8% held by the top ten. The sequences come from CD4+ T cells from blood, collected approximately 50 months after liver transplant. These TCRs come from a human patient who received a liver transplant. Some of the T cells may derive from the graft donor.

CDR3 in amino acids: CASIPATGELFF. CDR3 DNA sequence: TGTGCCAGCATCCCAGCGACCGGGGAGCTGTTTTTT. The chain couples TRBV2 to TRBJ2-2, with D hard to call. This CDR3 spans 12 amino acids. In germline, CDR1 is SNHLY, CDR2 FYNNEI. Trimming pared 7 bases from V and 5 bases from J, leaving 8 bases between.

The chain employs TRBV6-1 and TRBJ2-5, with D possibly matching TRBD1 (6 bases). From germline, CDR1 is MNHNS and CDR2 SASEGT. CDR3 length: 11 amino acids. V dropped 5 bases and J dropped 8 bases, with 9 bases sitting between them. The DNA of the CDR3 is TGTGCCAGCAGTTTGGACAGCACCCAGTACTTC. Encoded protein: CASSLDSTQYF.

The V call is TRBV27, the J call TRBJ2-1; D gene unclear. The CDR3 is 14 residues long. The V and J ends lost 7 bases and 5 bases respectively, with 15 bases between them. Germline CDR1 reads MNHEY; CDR2 reads SMNVEV (reference sequence). The CDR3 loop reads CASMARLINNEQFF. The CDR3 DNA reads TGTGCCAGCATGGCAAGGCTTATAAACAATGAGCAGTTCTTC.

The CDR3 bases are TGCGCCAGCAGCCGGGGATGGGAAGGAAACAATGAGCAGTTCTTC. Its translation is CASSRGWEGNNEQFF. The rearrangement joins TRBV5-1 to TRBJ2-1, with D possibly TRBD2 on 5 matching bases. Germline loops: CDR1 SGHRS, CDR2 YFSETQ. Trimming cost V 4 bases and J 5 bases, with 16 bases left between them. The CDR3 spans 15 residues.

This clone was detected a few times. This sequence joins TRBV5-1 and TRBJ1-4, with TRBD1 as a possible D gene (6 bases). This CDR3 spans 14 amino acids. V was pared by 2 bases and J by 2 bases, with 7 bases between. In germline, CDR1 is SGHRS, CDR2 YFSETQ. The CDR3 region has the DNA TGCGCCAGCAGCTTTACAGGGACTAATGAAAAACTGTTTTTT. Residues: CASSFTGTNEKLFF.